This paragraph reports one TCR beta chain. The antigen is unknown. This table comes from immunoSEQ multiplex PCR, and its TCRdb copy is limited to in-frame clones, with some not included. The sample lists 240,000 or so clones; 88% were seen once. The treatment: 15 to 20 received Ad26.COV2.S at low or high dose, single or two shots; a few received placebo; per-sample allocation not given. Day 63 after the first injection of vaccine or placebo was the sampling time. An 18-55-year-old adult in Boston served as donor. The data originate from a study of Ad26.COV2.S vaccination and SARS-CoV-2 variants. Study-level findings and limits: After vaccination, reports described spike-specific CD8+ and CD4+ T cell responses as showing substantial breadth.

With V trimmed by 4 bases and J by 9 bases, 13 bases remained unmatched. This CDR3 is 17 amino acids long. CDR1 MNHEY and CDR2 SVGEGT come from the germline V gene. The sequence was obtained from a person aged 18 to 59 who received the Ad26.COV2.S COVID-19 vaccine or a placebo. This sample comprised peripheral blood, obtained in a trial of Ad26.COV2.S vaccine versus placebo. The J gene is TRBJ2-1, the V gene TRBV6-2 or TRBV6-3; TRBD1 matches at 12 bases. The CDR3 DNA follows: TGTGCCAGCAGTTTTCTAGCTCGGGACAGGGGGCTACTTGAGCAGTTCTTC. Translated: CASSFLARDRGLLEQFF.